One and the same sample provided the 10 T cell receptor beta chains below, sequenced in a study of blood T cell repertoires in COVID-19 (dated by TCRdb to the early 2020s). The library was obtained by the immunoSEQ multiplex PCR assay. Imported from immuneACCESS, the table was reduced by TCRdb to in-frame sequences with V and J called. These copies leave out some clones; in studies compared against another copy, an unresolved V gene accounts for under half, and the cause of the remainder is not known. The sample table contains more than 35,000 clones; only one count was recorded for over 80% of them. The top ten constitute approximately 14% of the sample. The material sequenced was peripheral blood. These receptors were taken from a woman aged 25 to 39 in a cohort sampled during active COVID-19.

The CDR3 nucleotides are TGTGCCAGCTCACCAGCAGCCGGGACAACGAACACCGGGGAGCTGTTTTTT. Translating gives CASSPAAGTTNTGELFF. The chain carries TRBV18 and TRBJ2-2; D is perhaps TRBD1 (6 bases). V lost 2 bases to trimming and J lost 0 bases, with 13 bases between them. The CDR3 sequence is 17 residues long. CDR1 and CDR2 from the germline V gene are KGHSH and LQKENI.

The chain is built from TRBV18 and TRBJ1-3; 9 bases are shared with TRBD1. After removal of 6 bases from V and 2 bases from J, the junction contained 2 bases not matched to a gene. Germline V gives CDR1 KGHSH, CDR2 LQKENI. The CDR3 has 14 amino acids. CDR3 region: CASSRDRAGNTIYF. As DNA, the CDR3 is TGTGCCAGCTCTCGGGACAGGGCTGGAAACACCATATATTTT.

This chain links TRBV5-4 with TRBJ2-3, with D maybe TRBD2 (7 bases). CDR3 length: 15 amino acids. Trimming left V 4 bases short and J 3 bases short, with 15 bases between. CDR1 is SGHNT and CDR2 is YYREEE in the germline V gene (reference sequence). CDR3 residues: CASSIGGALTDTQYF. DNA for the CDR3: TGTGCCAGCAGCATAGGGGGGGCCCTAACAGATACGCAGTATTTT.

V gene TRBV27 combines with J gene TRBJ2-5; D possibly corresponds to TRBD2 (6 bases). CDR1 is MNHEY, CDR2 SMNVEV, per germline (reference sequence). The CDR3 runs to 13 residues. V was trimmed by 3 bases and J by 5 bases, leaving 10 bases between them. CDR3: CASSLRGWETQYF. The CDR3 DNA sequence: TGTGCCAGCAGTTTGCGGGGCTGGGAGACCCAGTACTTC.

J is TRBJ2-5 and V is TRBV18, with TRBD2 as a possible D gene (6 bases). Germline V gives CDR1 KGHSH, CDR2 LQKENI. The CDR3 length is 12 residues. V was clipped by 2 bases and J by 5 bases, with 6 bases between them. CDR3 protein: CASSPGGETQYF. The CDR3 DNA sequence: TGTGCCAGCTCACCAGGGGGGGAGACCCAGTACTTC.

CDR3 in DNA: TGTGCCAGCAGCGTAGGGGTTGAGTGGGGACAGGGCTCTGGAAACACCATATATTTT. It codes for CASSVGVEWGQGSGNTIYF. This chain uses TRBV9 with TRBJ1-3, with 9 nucleotides matching TRBD1. Unmatched junction bases numbered 10, after V lost 0 bases and J lost 0 bases. Per germline, CDR1 SGDLS and CDR2 YYNGEE. The CDR3 totals 19 residues. The full variable domain, with the rest looked up from reference TRBV9 and TRBJ1-3, is DSGVTQTPKHLITATGQRVTLRCSPRSGDLSVYWYQQSLDQGLQFLIQYYNGEERAKGNILERFSAQQFPDLHSELNLSSLELGDSALYFCASSVGVEWGQGSGNTIYFGEGSWLTVV.

The chain couples TRBV25-1 to TRBJ1-5; unclear D gene. The CDR3 sequence is 14 residues long. In germline, CDR1 is MGHDK, CDR2 SYGVNS. V dropped 3 bases and J dropped 6 bases, with 12 bases sitting between them. CDR3 residues: CASSDNGRGQPQHF. In DNA, the CDR3 is TGTGCCAGCAGTGATAACGGCCGGGGTCAGCCCCAGCATTTT.

The chain recombines TRBV11-3 with TRBJ2-3, with unresolved D. The germline CDR1 and CDR2 sequences are SGHNT and YENEEA. This CDR3 is built from 12 residues. V gave up 6 bases and J gave up 5 bases, with 9 bases separating them. In DNA, the CDR3 is TGTGCCAGCAGTACGGTAGTAGATACGCAGTATTTT. It specifies CASSTVVDTQYF.

This clone was observed a handful of times. The rearrangement uses TRBV29-1 and TRBJ1-1, with D possibly TRBD1 on 6 matching bases. CDR3 length equals 11 residues. Deletions cut 6 bases from V and 5 bases from J, with 10 bases between. Germline V CDR1 and CDR2: SQVTM, ANQGSEA. The CDR3 here is CSVHRATEAFF. Here the CDR3 DNA reads TGCAGCGTACACAGGGCTACTGAAGCTTTCTTT.

V and J are TRBV21-1 and TRBJ1-3; the DNA was not used to check the table's D call, TRBD1. TRBV21-1 is tagged as a pseudogene. The CDR3 covers 16 residues. In nucleotides, the CDR3 is TGTGCCAGCGGCCCGACAGGGCCTCCCTCTGGAAACACCATATATTTT. Its protein product is CASGPTGPPSGNTIYF.